These 30 T cell receptor beta chains were sequenced from one sample in a study of cytomegalovirus exposure and HLA in healthy donors. Data came from immunoSEQ multiplex PCR; TCRdb stores just in-frame clones and leaves some out. The sample has about 240,000 clones; 70% to 90% are singletons. Sequenced material: PBMCs. These receptors were taken from a woman aged 30 to 39 in good health and CMV-seropositive.

This sequence joins TRBV4-1 and TRBJ2-1; 9 bases fit TRBD1. Trimming cost V 1 base and J 8 bases; bases outside gene matches: 15. CDR3 length: 18 residues. Germline CDR1 and CDR2: MGHRA and YSYEKL. CDR3: CASSQVTGGAGLGYEQFF. CDR3 coding DNA: TGCGCCAGCAGCCAAGTAACAGGGGGCGCAGGTTTGGGGTATGAGCAGTTCTTC.

The chain links TRBV19 to TRBJ2-7, with 12 bases matching TRBD1. V lost 5 bases and J lost 5; bases outside the gene matches: 10. The CDR3 has 16 amino acids. CDR1 and CDR2 (germline): LNHDA, SQIVND (reference sequence). CDR3 sequence (DNA): TGTGCCAGTAGTCCACAACCCGGGACAGGGGGCAACGAGCAGTACTTC. Translated, it gives CASSPQPGTGGNEQYF. Supplemented by reference TRBV19 and TRBJ2-7, the full variable domain reads DGGITQSPKYLFRKEGQNVTLSCEQNLNHDAMYWYRQDPGQGLRLIYYSQIVNDFQKGDIAEGYSVSREKKESFPLTVTSAQKNPTAFYLCASSPQPGTGGNEQYFGPGTRLTVT.

V gene TRBV15 combines with J gene TRBJ2-1; D is ambiguous. Germline CDR1 is LNHNV and CDR2 is YYDKDF (reference sequence). This CDR3 region has 14 residues. Trimming pared 3 bases from V and 1 base from J, leaving 7 bases between. The CDR3: CATSSLLSYNEQFF. The CDR3 nucleotides read TGTGCCACCAGCAGCCTCTTATCCTACAATGAGCAGTTCTTC.

This chain links TRBV12-5 with TRBJ2-5; the match to TRBD1 covers 8 bases. This CDR3 is built from 15 residues. J lost 0 bases, V lost 5 bases, and 5 bases had no gene match. Germline V gene sequence: CDR1 LGHNT, CDR2 FRNRAP. CDR3 DNA: TGTGCTAGTGGTGAGGGACAGGTCTACCAAGAGACCCAGTACTTC. This sequence encodes CASGEGQVYQETQYF.

This clone was seen more than once but under ten times. The chain carries TRBV6-1 and TRBJ1-1; D unresolved. V was trimmed by 3 bases and J by 3 bases, leaving 8 bases between them. Per germline, CDR1 MNHNS and CDR2 SASEGT. This CDR3 spans 13 amino acids. This CDR3 reads CASSELAHTEAFF. For the CDR3, the DNA is TGTGCCAGCAGTGAGTTGGCCCACACTGAAGCTTTCTTT.

V usage is TRBV29-1 and J usage is TRBJ2-7; 8 bases are shared with TRBD2. The CDR3 totals 15 residues. V lost 7 bases, J lost 6 bases, and 17 bases stayed unmatched. From germline, CDR1 is SQVTM and CDR2 ANQGSEA. CDR3 nucleotide sequence: TGCAGCGCTGGGGGGAGCGGGAGTGGGTACGGCGAGCAGTACTTC. It translates to CSAGGSGSGYGEQYF.

The chain employs TRBV28 and TRBJ2-3; TRBD2 agrees at 14 bases. Germline V gene lookup returns CDR1 MDHEN and CDR2 SYDVKM. The J segment lost 2 bases and the V segment lost 5 bases, leaving 9 bases of the junction unmatched. The CDR3 is 18 amino acids. This CDR3 is CASSPKGLAGEVTDTQYF. The CDR3 region has the DNA TGTGCCAGCAGTCCGAAGGGACTAGCGGGAGAAGTCACAGATACGCAGTATTTT.

The rearrangement uses TRBV19 and TRBJ1-2, with TRBD1 matching over 7 bases. The CDR3 runs to 14 residues. CDR1 and CDR2 from the germline V gene are LNHDA and SQIVND (reference sequence). Germline trimming cut 8 bases from V and 6 bases from J; bases unmatched to any gene: 12. CDR3 nucleotide sequence: TGTGCCAGTCAGTACCTGGACAGGACCGATGGCTACACCTTC. This codes for CASQYLDRTDGYTF.

CDR3 nucleotide sequence: TGTGCCAGCAGCGTAGAAGGCAGGGGGCGGACTGAAGCTTTCTTT. It specifies CASSVEGRGRTEAFF. The chain links TRBV9 to TRBJ1-1, with TRBD1 matching 8 bases. The CDR3 is made up of 15 amino acids. V was clipped by 0 bases and J by 5 bases; unmatched bases: 6. The germline V gene has CDR1 SGDLS and CDR2 YYNGEE.

The table lists this clone with a few counts. This sequence joins TRBV6-4 and TRBJ1-2; TRBD1 is a possible D gene (6 bases). The V gene's germline CDR1 is MRHNA and CDR2 SNTAGT. Trimming pared 6 bases from V and 0 bases from J, leaving 8 bases between. CDR3 length equals 13 residues. Written as DNA, the CDR3 is TGTGCCAGCAGAAGGGACACTAACTATGGCTACACCTTC. This gives the protein CASRRDTNYGYTF.

This chain joins TRBV5-5 and TRBJ2-1, with D possibly TRBD1 on 6 matching bases. Germline assignment: CDR1 SGHKS and CDR2 YYEKEE (reference sequence). Between the trimmed V and J ends, which lost 1 base and 0 bases, there was a span of 8 bases. The CDR3 length is 15 residues. Here the CDR3 DNA reads TGTGCCAGCAGCTTGTTAGGGGGCTCCTACAATGAGCAGTTCTTC. It codes for CASSLLGGSYNEQFF.

This clone is a singleton in its sample. The CDR3 region is CAWRAGTGGFWEQFF. Here the CDR3 DNA reads TGTGCCTGGAGGGCCGGGACAGGGGGTTTTTGGGAGCAGTTCTTC. J is TRBJ2-1 and V is TRBV30; 11 bases are shared with TRBD1. Germline CDR1 reads GTSNPN; CDR2 reads SVGIG (reference sequence). CDR3 length: 15 amino acids. The V and J ends lost 3 bases and 10 bases, in that order; junction bases with no gene match: 11. Complete variable domain (other parts from reference TRBV30 and TRBJ2-1): SQTIHQWPATLVQPVGSPLSLECTVEGTSNPNLYWYRQAAGRGLQLLFYSVGIGQISSEVPQNLSASRPQDRQFILSSKKLLLSDSGFYLCAWRAGTGGFWEQFFGPGTRLTVL.

This clone was seen a few times. The chain joins TRBV19 to TRBJ1-1; 7 bases agree with TRBD1. Germline V gives CDR1 LNHDA, CDR2 SQIVND (reference sequence). Trimming at V came to 6 bases and at J to 2 bases, leaving 3 bases not matched to a gene. The CDR3 consists of 13 residues. The CDR3 nucleotides are TGTGCCAGTAGATACAGGGGAAACACTGAAGCTTTCTTT. It codes for CASRYRGNTEAFF. The complete variable domain, with remaining parts taken from reference TRBV19 and TRBJ1-1, reads DGGITQSPKYLFRKEGQNVTLSCEQNLNHDAMYWYRQDPGQGLRLIYYSQIVNDFQKGDIAEGYSVSREKKESFPLTVTSAQKNPTAFYLCASRYRGNTEAFFGQGTRLTVV.

The chain recombines TRBV27 with TRBJ2-7; 11 bases align to TRBD2. V dropped 6 bases and J dropped 2; count of bases not matched to a gene: 6. Looked up from germline, CDR1 is MNHEY and CDR2 is SMNVEV (reference sequence). The CDR3 covers 15 residues. In DNA, the CDR3 is TGTGCCAGCAGCAGTCCGGGACTAGCGGCCTACGAGCAGTACTTC. This codes for CASSSPGLAAYEQYF.

V gene TRBV9 combines with J gene TRBJ2-5, with 13 nucleotides matching TRBD2. The CDR3 length is 19 residues. The J segment lost 4 bases and the V segment lost 0 bases, leaving 12 bases of the junction unmatched. The germline V gene encodes CDR1 SGDLS and CDR2 YYNGEE. CDR3: CASSVGSGLAGYLGETQYF. The CDR3 DNA reads TGTGCCAGCAGCGTAGGCTCGGGACTAGCGGGATATTTGGGAGAGACCCAGTACTTC. The full variable domain, its missing parts supplied by reference TRBV9 and TRBJ2-5, is DSGVTQTPKHLITATGQRVTLRCSPRSGDLSVYWYQQSLDQGLQFLIQYYNGEERAKGNILERFSAQQFPDLHSELNLSSLELGDSALYFCASSVGSGLAGYLGETQYFGPGTRLLVL.

CDR3 sequence: CASSGGGGFTEAFF. CDR3 coding DNA: TGTGCCAGCAGCGGGGGAGGGGGTTTCACTGAAGCTTTCTTT. The chain carries TRBV9 and TRBJ1-1, with D possibly TRBD1 on 6 matching bases. The CDR3 runs 14 residues. CDR1 and CDR2 from the germline V gene are SGDLS and YYNGEE. Trimming shortened V by 3 bases and J by 4 bases, and 13 bases separated the two germline ends.

The rearrangement links TRBV30 to TRBJ2-3, with 7 positions matching TRBD2. With V trimmed by 8 bases and J by 0 bases, 11 bases remained unmatched. The CDR3 contains 15 residues. Germline V gives CDR1 GTSNPN, CDR2 SVGIG (reference sequence). The CDR3 DNA reads TGTGCCCTGGTTGGACTAGTGGGGAGCACAGATACGCAGTATTTT. It encodes CALVGLVGSTDTQYF.

This clone was seen only once. V and J are TRBV4-1 and TRBJ2-3, with D possibly being TRBD2 (6 bases). CDR1 is MGHRA and CDR2 is YSYEKL in the germline V gene. The CDR3 runs to 16 residues. V gave up 7 bases and J gave up 4 bases, with 21 bases separating them. The CDR3 is CASTKAGHRGADTQYF. In DNA form, the CDR3 reads TGCGCCAGCACTAAAGCGGGCCACCGGGGAGCAGATACGCAGTATTTT.

The V and J genes are TRBV6-1 and TRBJ2-7; 9 positions match TRBD1. CDR1 is MNHNS, CDR2 SASEGT, per germline. The junction had 13 bases not matched to a gene; V was cut back by 4 bases and J by 3 bases. This CDR3 region has 17 residues. This CDR3 reads CASSGPRDRELVYEQYF. DNA of the CDR3: TGTGCCAGCAGTGGGCCAAGGGACAGGGAGTTAGTCTACGAGCAGTACTTC.

The chain couples TRBV29-1 to TRBJ1-4; D is uncertain. The CDR3 consists of 11 residues. The germline V and J ends were trimmed by 3 bases and 14 bases, with 13 bases remaining between them. CDR1 SQVTM and CDR2 ANQGSEA come from the germline V gene. The CDR3 sequence: CSVDFNGSLFF. CDR3 bases: TGCAGCGTTGATTTTAACGGGTCTCTGTTTTTT. The variable domain in full, with the rest retrieved from reference TRBV29-1 and TRBJ1-4, is SAVISQKPSRDICQRGTSLTIQCQVDSQVTMMFWYRQQPGQSLTLIATANQGSEATYESGFVIDKFPISRPNLTFSTLTVSNMSPEDSSIYLCSVDFNGSLFFGSGTQLSVL.

This clone has a handful of counts. The chain links TRBV10-2 to TRBJ2-1; 8 bases line up with TRBD2. The trim removed 6 bases at V and 7 bases at J, leaving 5 bases unmatched. Germline V gene lookup returns CDR1 WSHSY and CDR2 SAAADI. CDR3 size: 13 residues. The chain's CDR3 is CASRSGRFNEQFF. In nucleotides, the CDR3 is TGCGCCAGCAGGAGCGGGAGATTTAATGAGCAGTTCTTC.

This rearrangement joins TRBV9 to TRBJ1-5; possible D gene TRBD1, 6 bases. The V end was cut by 0 bases, the J end by 5 bases, with 9 bases between. CDR3 size: 14 residues. CDR1 SGDLS and CDR2 YYNGEE come from the germline V gene. The CDR3, as DNA: TGTGCCAGCAGCGTAGATCAGGGGCATCAGCCCCAGCATTTT. Translated: CASSVDQGHQPQHF.

In the case of this clone: With a much larger clone just one base away, this may be a read error. The chain links TRBV7-9 to TRBJ2-3, with D perhaps matching TRBD2 (5 bases). From germline, CDR1 is SEHNR and CDR2 FQNEAQ (reference sequence). CDR3 length: 15 residues. The V end was cut by 5 bases, the J end by 1 base, with 13 bases between. The CDR3 DNA reads as TGTGCCAGCAGCCCCGACTGGGGAGGCACAGATACGCAGTATTTT. It translates to CASSPDWGGTDTQYF.

The gene calls are TRBV7-8 and TRBJ2-1; tentative D call: TRBD2 (6 bases). Germline values: CDR1 SGHVS, CDR2 FQNEAQ. The CDR3 extends over 17 amino acids. V was cut by 5 bases and J by 6 bases, with 23 bases left in between. This chain's CDR3 is CASSPPKSGTYGNEQFF. The DNA for the CDR3 is TGTGCCAGCAGCCCACCGAAATCCGGGACTTATGGCAATGAGCAGTTCTTC.

V is TRBV7-9 and J is TRBJ2-3; 12 nucleotides agree with TRBD2. There are 15 residues in the CDR3. J lost 6 bases, V lost 5 bases, and 6 bases had no gene match. Per the germline V gene, CDR1 is SEHNR and CDR2 is FQNEAQ (reference sequence). CDR3 sequence reads: CASSPPGLAGDTQYF. DNA for the CDR3: TGTGCCAGCAGCCCCCCCGGACTAGCGGGGGATACGCAGTATTTT. Based on the CDR3 plus reference TRBV7-9 and TRBJ2-3, the full variable domain is DTGVSQNPRHKITKRGQNVTFRCDPISEHNRLYWYRQTLGQGPEFLTYFQNEAQLEKSRLLSDRFSAERPKGSFSTLEIQRTEQGDSAMYLCASSPPGLAGDTQYFGPGTRLTVL.

There are a few counts of this clone. The chain uses TRBV2 and TRBJ2-7; D is perhaps TRBD2 (5 bases). V was trimmed by 2 bases and J by 3 bases, leaving 11 bases between them. Germline CDR1 and CDR2: SNHLY and FYNNEI. The CDR3 consists of 14 residues. This CDR3 is CASSESSSLYEQYF. The CDR3, as DNA: TGTGCCAGCAGTGAATCTAGCTCTCTCTACGAGCAGTACTTC.

The chain is built from TRBV6-4 and TRBJ2-1; 14 nucleotides agree with TRBD2. The CDR3 covers 18 residues. The trim removed 5 bases at V and 4 bases at J, leaving 10 bases unmatched. CDR1 and CDR2 (germline): MRHNA, SNTAGT. CDR3 bases: TGTGCCAGCAGTCCGGGACTAGCGGGAGAATCTGCTTACAATGAGCAGTTCTTC. Protein product: CASSPGLAGESAYNEQFF.

This rearrangement joins TRBV6-4 to TRBJ1-2; 11 bases line up with TRBD1. J lost 4 bases, V lost 7 bases, and 5 bases had no gene match. CDR1 is MRHNA and CDR2 is SNTAGT in the germline V gene. This CDR3 contains 14 residues. In DNA, the CDR3 is TGTGCCAGCACCCCTGGACAGGGGGCCTATGGCTACACCTTC. Translated, it gives CASTPGQGAYGYTF.

V is TRBV28 and J is TRBJ2-7; tentatively, D is TRBD1 (6 bases). In germline, CDR1 is MDHEN, CDR2 SYDVKM. The CDR3 length is 13 residues. V was pared by 10 bases and J by 1 base, with 14 bases between. The CDR3 is CAISRDNSYEQYF. DNA for the CDR3: TGTGCCATAAGCCGGGACAATTCCTACGAGCAGTACTTC.

This chain links TRBV16 with TRBJ1-1; D may be TRBD1 (5 bases). Germline lookup yields CDR1 KGHSY and CDR2 FQNENV. The CDR3 spans 13 residues. The V end lost 7 bases, the J end lost 1 base, and 10 bases lay between the germline ends. The chain's CDR3 is CASTWGRNTEAFF. The CDR3 nucleotides are TGTGCCAGCACCTGGGGCAGGAACACTGAAGCTTTCTTT.